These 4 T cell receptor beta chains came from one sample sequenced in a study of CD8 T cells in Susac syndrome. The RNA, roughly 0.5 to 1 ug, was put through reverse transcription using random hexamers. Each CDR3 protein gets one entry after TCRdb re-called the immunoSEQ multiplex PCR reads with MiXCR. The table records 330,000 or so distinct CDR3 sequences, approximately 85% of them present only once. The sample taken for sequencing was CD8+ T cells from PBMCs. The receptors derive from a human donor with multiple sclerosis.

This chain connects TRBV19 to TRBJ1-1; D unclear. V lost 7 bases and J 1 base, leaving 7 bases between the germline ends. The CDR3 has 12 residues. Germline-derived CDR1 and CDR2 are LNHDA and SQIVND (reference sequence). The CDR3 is CASKEANTEAFF. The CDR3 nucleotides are TGTGCCAGTAAGGAAGCGAACACTGAAGCTTTCTTT.

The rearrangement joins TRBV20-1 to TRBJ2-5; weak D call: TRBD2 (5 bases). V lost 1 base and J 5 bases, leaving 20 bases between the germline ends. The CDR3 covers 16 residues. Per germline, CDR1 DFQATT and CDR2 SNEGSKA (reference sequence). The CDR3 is CSARVRIAYLGETQYF. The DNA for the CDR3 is TGCAGTGCTAGAGTCCGGATAGCGTACCTTGGGGAGACCCAGTACTTC.

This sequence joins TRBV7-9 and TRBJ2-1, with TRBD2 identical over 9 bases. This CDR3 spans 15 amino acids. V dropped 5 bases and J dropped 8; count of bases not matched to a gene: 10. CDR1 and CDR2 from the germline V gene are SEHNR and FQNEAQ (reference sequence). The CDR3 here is CASSPRAGGRDEQFF. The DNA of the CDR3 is TGTGCCAGCAGCCCGAGAGCGGGAGGCCGCGATGAGCAGTTCTTC.

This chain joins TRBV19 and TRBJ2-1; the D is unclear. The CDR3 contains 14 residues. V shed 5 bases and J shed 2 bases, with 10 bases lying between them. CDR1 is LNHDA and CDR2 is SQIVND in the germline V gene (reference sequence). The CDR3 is CASSVPFTYNEQFF. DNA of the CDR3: TGTGCCAGTAGTGTACCCTTTACCTACAATGAGCAGTTCTTC.